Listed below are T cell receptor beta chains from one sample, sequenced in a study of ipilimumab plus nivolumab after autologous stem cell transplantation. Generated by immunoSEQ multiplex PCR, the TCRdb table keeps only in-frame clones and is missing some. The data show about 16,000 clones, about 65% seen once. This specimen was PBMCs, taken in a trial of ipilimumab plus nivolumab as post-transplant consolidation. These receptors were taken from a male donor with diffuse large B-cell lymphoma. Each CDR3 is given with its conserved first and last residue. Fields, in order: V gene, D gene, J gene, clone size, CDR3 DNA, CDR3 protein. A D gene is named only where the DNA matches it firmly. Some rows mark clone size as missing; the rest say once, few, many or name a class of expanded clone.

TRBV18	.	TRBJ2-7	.	TGTGCCAGCTCACCACGCCACCCCTCCTACGAGCAGTACTTC	CASSPRHPSYEQYF
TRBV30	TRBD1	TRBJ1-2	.	TGTGCCTGGAGCAATGTCCGGGACAGGGGATCGAATGGCTACACCTTC	CAWSNVRDRGSNGYTF
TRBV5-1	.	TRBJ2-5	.	TGCGCCAGCAGCTTGGTCGGAGAGACCCAGTACTTC	CASSLVGETQYF
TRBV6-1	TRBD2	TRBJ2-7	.	TGTGCCAGCAGTGAACAACTAGCGGGGGCCTACGAGCAGTACTTC	CASSEQLAGAYEQYF
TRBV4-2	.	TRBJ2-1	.	TGTGCCAGCAGCCAACGCCTCGGAAAGTTCTTC	CASSQRLGKFF
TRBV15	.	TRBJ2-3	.	TGTGCCACCAGCAGAGATCGGGGGATTTCGGATACGCAGTATTTT	CATSRDRGISDTQYF
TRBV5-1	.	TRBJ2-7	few	TGCGCCAGCAGCTTCTCTCGTGTCCACGAGCAGTACTTC	CASSFSRVHEQYF
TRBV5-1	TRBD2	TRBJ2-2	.	TGCGCCAGCAGGTTCGGAGGAGCGGGGGACGGGGAGCTGTTTTTT	CASRFGGAGDGELFF
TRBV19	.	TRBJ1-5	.	TGTGCCAGTACTGAAAGGTCGTTTAATCAGCCCCAGCATTTT	CASTERSFNQPQHF
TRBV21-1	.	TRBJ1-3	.	TGTGCCAGCAGCAAAGTTCCAGCGGTCGGTGGAAACACCATATATTTT	CASSKVPAVGGNTIYF
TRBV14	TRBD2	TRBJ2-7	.	TGTGCCAGCAGCCACCGACTAGCGGTACTGGGGGAGCAGTACTTC	CASSHRLAVLGEQYF
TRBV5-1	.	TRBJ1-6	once	TGCGCCAGCAGCTTGTTGGGGGAATATTCACCCCTCCACTTT	CASSLLGEYSPLHF
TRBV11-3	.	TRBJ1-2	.	TGTGCCAGCAGCTTAGAGGCCTATTATGGCTACACCTTC	CASSLEAYYGYTF
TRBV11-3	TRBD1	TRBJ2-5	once	TGTGCCAGCAGATCCCCGGGACAGGCAAGAGAGACCCAGTACTTC	CASRSPGQARETQYF
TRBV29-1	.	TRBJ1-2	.	TGCAGCGTTGAGACAGGAGGCTACACCTTC	CSVETGGYTF